This T cell receptor (beta chain) is drawn from a study of blood T cell repertoires in COVID-19. Study as a whole: Samples taken during acute and convalescent COVID-19 were collected in the United States, Italy and Spain. Sources were T cells, B-cell-depleted T cells, or PBMCs; the material itself was cDNA or gDNA.

Methods used by the authors: Estimation of nucleated cell counts relied on the amplification of reference gene primers. The table came from immunoSEQ multiplex PCR; TCRdb's copy has only in-frame clones and leaves some out. The DNA gave D and trimming, while V, J and clone size come from that table. The sample gives over 200,000 clones, about 90% of which show up once; 1.9% is in the top ten. Trimming removed 1 base at V and 6 bases at J, with 9 bases between. Germline V gene sequence: CDR1 SGHVS, CDR2 FQNEAQ. CDR3 length: 14 residues. This TCR came from a man aged 35-49 years with active or convalescent COVID-19. The V call is TRBV7-8, the J call TRBJ2-2, with D unclear. Sequences were obtained from peripheral blood. This CDR3 is CASSLELTPGELFF. In DNA, the CDR3 is TGTGCCAGCAGCTTAGAACTTACTCCCGGGGAGCTGTTTTTT.